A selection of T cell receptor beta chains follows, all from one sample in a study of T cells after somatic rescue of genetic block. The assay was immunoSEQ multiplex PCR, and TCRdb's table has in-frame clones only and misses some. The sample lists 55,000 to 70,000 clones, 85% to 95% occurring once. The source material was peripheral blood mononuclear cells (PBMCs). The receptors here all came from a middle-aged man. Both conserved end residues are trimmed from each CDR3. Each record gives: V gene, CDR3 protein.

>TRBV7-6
ASSLEVGSSPLH
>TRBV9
ASSGTGLGNSPLH
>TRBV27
ASSFVSTGSPLH
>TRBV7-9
ASSPRAYNEQF
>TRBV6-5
ASSYSGTSGAYEQY
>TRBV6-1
ASRGTGNYGYT
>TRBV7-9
ASSSGLAGAGVETQY
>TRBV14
ASSQEGTGAYEQY
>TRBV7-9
ASSLAQSGVSPSYEQY
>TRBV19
ASSVATYVKRFNYGYT
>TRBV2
ASRLAKVVLNSPLH
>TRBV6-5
ASSYGPGTYEQY
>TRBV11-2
ASSSQGKAF
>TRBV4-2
ASSQEPAGGPYEQY
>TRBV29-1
SVEERGGAGQY
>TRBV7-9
ASSLALEHTGELF
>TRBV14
ASSRDPGEGGTDTQY